This passage covers 4 T cell receptor beta chains from one sample sequenced in a study of regulatory T cells in long-lasting Graves disease. Sequencing libraries for TCR beta were prepared with iRepertoire HTBI primers and Arm-PCR of CDR3 regions. From the multiplex PCR reads, TCRdb called clonotypes with MiXCR, one entry per CDR3 protein. There are 450,000 to 600,000 distinct CDR3 sequences in the sample; around 15% occur only once, and 12% lies in the top ten. Time point of the sample: newly diagnosed GD, antithyroid drugs for less than 3 months. PBMC RNA served as the TCR library source. These same records also appear under a second study, on T cells in Graves' hyperthyroidism and ophthalmopathy.

This specimen was peripheral blood mononuclear cells (PBMCs), taken at new diagnosis, from a patient treated with antithyroid drugs. These receptors all stem from a middle-aged man with Graves disease.

There are many counts of this clonotype. This chain joins TRBV6-2 or TRBV6-3 and TRBJ2-4, with unresolved D. Trimming took off 5 bases at V and 0 bases at J, with 11 bases between the two ends. Germline V CDR1 and CDR2: MNHEY, SVGEGT. This CDR3 has 15 amino acids. The CDR3 reads CASSEDGVAKNIQYF. CDR3 in DNA: TGTGCCAGCAGTGAAGATGGGGTAGCCAAAAACATTCAGTACTTC.

Worth noting for this clonotype: This may arise from a read error, as a much more abundant clone is one base away. The chain couples TRBV3-1 to TRBJ1-1, with D unclear. Germline V gene lookup returns CDR1 LGHDT and CDR2 YNNKEL (reference sequence). This CDR3 spans 15 amino acids. The CDR3 reads CASSQDVGLNTGAFF. CDR3 sequence (DNA): TGTGCCAGCAGCCAAGATGTAGGGCTGAACACTGGAGCTTTCTTT.

The sample holds a few counts of this clonotype. The chain recombines TRBV5-4 with TRBJ2-5, with D perhaps matching TRBD1 (5 bases). The CDR3 runs 14 residues. Trimming removed 0 bases at V and 5 bases at J, with 11 bases between. Germline V CDR1 and CDR2: SGHNT, YYREEE (reference sequence). The CDR3 loop is CASSLGVPGETQYF. The CDR3 DNA follows: TGTGCCAGCAGCTTGGGGGTTCCAGGGGAGACCCAGTACTTC.

The sample holds many counts of this clonotype. The chain couples TRBV24-1 to TRBJ2-1, with D perhaps matching TRBD2 (5 bases). V lost 4 bases and J lost 1, with 7 bases in between. The V gene's germline CDR1 is KGHDR and CDR2 SFDVKD. This CDR3 contains 14 residues. CDR3 coding DNA: TGTGCCACCAGTGACTCGGGGTCCTACAATGAGCAGTTCTTC. Its protein is CATSDSGSYNEQFF.